Below, 20 T cell receptor beta chains from the same sample are listed, as sequenced in a study of PD-1 blockade in classical Hodgkin lymphoma. Sequencing was performed with immunoSEQ multiplex PCR; in TCRdb, only in-frame clones are kept and a portion is missing. The sample yields some 5,400 clones, less than 90% seen once. Time point specified: newly diagnosed, previously untreated cHL patient sample. By magnetic negative selection, CD8+ T cells were isolated from the thawed PBMCs. The sample was CD8+ T cells from blood. The receptor source for this set is a human donor with classical Hodgkin lymphoma.

V and J are TRBV28 and TRBJ1-3; D uncertain. The CDR3 has 13 residues. V was cut by 10 bases and J by 0 bases, with 10 bases left in between. Germline V gene sequence: CDR1 MDHEN, CDR2 SYDVKM. CDR3 in amino acids: CATIINSGNTIYF. CDR3 bases: TGTGCCACCATAATAAACTCTGGAAACACCATATATTTT. The whole variable domain, remainder taken from reference TRBV28 and TRBJ1-3, is DVKVTQSSRYLVKRTGEKVFLECVQDMDHENMFWYRQDPGLGLRLIYFSYDVKMKEKGDIPEGYSVSREKKERFSLILESASTNQTSMYLCATIINSGNTIYFGEGSWLTVV.

This chain connects TRBV2 to TRBJ2-2; 9 bases align to TRBD1. The CDR3 totals 14 residues. The germline CDR1 and CDR2 sequences are SNHLY and FYNNEI. V lost 6 bases, J lost 7 bases, and 6 bases stayed unmatched. CDR3 sequence (DNA): TGTGCCAGCAGAGGGTCGGACAGGGGCGGGGAGCTGTTTTTT. Protein product: CASRGSDRGGELFF.

V gene TRBV21-1 combines with J gene TRBJ1-2. TRBV21-1 is recorded as a pseudogene. There are 14 residues in the CDR3. Written as DNA, the CDR3 is TGTGCCAGCTCACAACACGGGACGGACTATGGCTACACCTTC. Encoded protein: CASSQHGTDYGYTF.

This clone has more than one count but fewer than ten. This chain links TRBV5-1 with TRBJ1-2; D ambiguous. The germline V gene encodes CDR1 SGHRS and CDR2 YFSETQ. This CDR3 region has 12 residues. Deletions cut 3 bases from V and 6 bases from J, with 9 bases between. CDR3 residues: CASSSKRDGYTF. As DNA, the CDR3 is TGCGCCAGCAGCTCCAAGCGGGATGGCTACACCTTC.

This chain joins TRBV4-1 and TRBJ2-7; 7 bases are a match to TRBD2. This CDR3 is built from 15 residues. Germline V lookup: CDR1 MGHRA, CDR2 YSYEKL. J gave up 6 bases and V 1 base, and 9 bases lay outside the gene matches. Here the CDR3 DNA reads TGCGCCAGCAGCCAAGCTGGTGGGAGGGCCGGCGAGCAGTACTTC. Translated: CASSQAGGRAGEQYF.

This chain uses TRBV6-6 with TRBJ1-5, with unresolved D. CDR3 size: 14 residues. Trimming stripped 4 bases from V and 3 bases from J, with 10 bases between. Germline V CDR1 and CDR2: MNHNY, SVGAGI (reference sequence). The CDR3 loop reads CASSSQVLNQPQHF. Written as DNA, the CDR3 is TGTGCCAGCAGTTCGCAGGTTCTCAATCAGCCCCAGCATTTT.

This sequence joins TRBV4-1 and TRBJ2-2, with a weak D call TRBD1 (5 bases). V lost 4 bases and J 5 bases, leaving 17 bases between the germline ends. The CDR3 loop spans 16 amino acids. Germline V gene sequence: CDR1 MGHRA, CDR2 YSYEKL. DNA of the CDR3: TGCGCCAGCAGCCCCATCTTATACAGGATAACCGGGGAGCTGTTTTTT. Encoded protein: CASSPILYRITGELFF.

This chain joins TRBV27 and TRBJ2-5, with a tentative D call TRBD2 (5 bases). The germline gives CDR1 MNHEY, CDR2 SMNVEV (reference sequence). Deletions cut 0 bases from V and 5 bases from J, with 16 bases between. The CDR3 spans 16 residues. CDR3 in amino acids: CASSLSAHGMRETQYF. CDR3 DNA sequence: TGTGCCAGCAGTTTATCAGCGCACGGGATGAGGGAGACCCAGTACTTC.

This sequence joins TRBV6-5 and TRBJ2-5, with D perhaps matching TRBD2 (5 bases). Trimming left V 2 bases short and J 5 bases short, with 9 bases between. The length of the CDR3 is 13 residues. CDR1 is MNHEY and CDR2 is SVGAGI in the germline V gene. In DNA, the CDR3 is TGTGCCAGCAGTTACGGTCGAGGGGAGACCCAGTACTTC. Amino acids: CASSYGRGETQYF.

This sequence joins TRBV30 and TRBJ1-1; D uncertain. Trimming left V 4 bases short and J 4 bases short, with 13 bases between. Germline lookup yields CDR1 GTSNPN and CDR2 SVGIG (reference sequence). CDR3 length equals 13 residues. The CDR3 DNA reads TGTGCCTGGAATTACGGGTCGGGCACTGAAGCTTTCTTT. This sequence encodes CAWNYGSGTEAFF.

V usage is TRBV7-9 and J usage is TRBJ1-1, with D maybe TRBD1 (5 bases). The V gene's germline CDR1 is SEHNR and CDR2 FQNEAQ (reference sequence). Trimming took 5 bases from V and 7 from J, leaving 14 bases between them. The CDR3 contains 13 residues. This CDR3 reads CASSPPGGGEAFF. CDR3 DNA sequence: TGTGCCAGCAGCCCCCCGGGGGGGGGTGAAGCTTTCTTT.

The chain carries TRBV13 and TRBJ2-5, with 8 bases identical to TRBD2. Trimming took 0 bases from V and 7 from J; bases not matched to a gene: 7. This CDR3 is built from 15 residues. The germline V gene has CDR1 PRHDT and CDR2 FYEKMQ (reference sequence). The CDR3 spells CASSLGLAVGATQYF. As DNA, the CDR3 is TGTGCCAGCAGCTTAGGACTAGCGGTTGGAGCGACCCAGTACTTC.

Worth noting for this clone: Germline and junction disagree at one end, which may indicate a read error. The gene calls are TRBV5-4 and TRBJ2-3; maybe TRBD1 (6 bases). Germline CDR1 is SGHNT and CDR2 is YYREEE (reference sequence). This CDR3 contains 11 residues. CDR3 sequence: CASLGGTHPTF. The CDR3 coding sequence is TGTGCCAGCTTAGGGGGAACCCACCCCACTTTT.

CDR3 amino acids: CASSRMLAGGADTQYF. The CDR3 DNA reads TGTGCCAGTAGTCGAATGCTAGCGGGAGGGGCAGATACGCAGTATTTT. The chain uses TRBV19 and TRBJ2-3, with TRBD2 matching over 12 bases. The CDR3 extends over 16 amino acids. The ends lost 5 bases at V and 4 bases at J; junction bases unmatched: 7. Germline CDR1 is LNHDA and CDR2 is SQIVND (reference sequence).

This sequence joins TRBV7-9 and TRBJ1-4, with a weak D call TRBD1 (6 bases). V dropped 5 bases and J dropped 5 bases, with 15 bases sitting between them. Germline-derived CDR1 and CDR2 are SEHNR and FQNEAQ (reference sequence). The CDR3 sequence is 15 residues long. For the CDR3, the DNA is TGTGCCAGCAGCCCCGAAGACAGGCAGAATGAAAAACTGTTTTTT. Translation gives CASSPEDRQNEKLFF.

The chain joins TRBV15 to TRBJ1-1; D gene unclear. Germline V gene sequence: CDR1 LNHNV, CDR2 YYDKDF (reference sequence). V was shortened by 0 bases and J by 3 bases, with 5 bases between the two germline ends. There are 13 residues in the CDR3. The DNA for the CDR3 is TGTGCCACCAGCAGAGATCGTCACACTGAAGCTTTCTTT. As protein: CATSRDRHTEAFF.

The chain carries TRBV6-4 and TRBJ1-2, with no clear D. Trimming took 6 bases from V and 2 from J, leaving 10 bases between them. Germline V gives CDR1 MRHNA, CDR2 SNTAGT. This CDR3 spans 13 amino acids. CDR3 sequence reads: CASSPGANYGYTF. The CDR3 nucleotides read TGTGCCAGCAGCCCCGGCGCGAACTATGGCTACACCTTC.

The V call is TRBV6-1, the J call TRBJ2-1; 7 bases align to TRBD2. Germline trimming cut 7 bases from V and 0 bases from J; bases unmatched to any gene: 6. This CDR3 has 15 residues. In germline, CDR1 is MNHNS, CDR2 SASEGT. CDR3 DNA sequence: TGTGCCAGCAATCCTAGCGGCCGCTCCTACAATGAGCAGTTCTTC. This codes for CASNPSGRSYNEQFF.

V and J are TRBV9 and TRBJ2-7; D call uncertain. CDR1 is SGDLS, CDR2 YYNGEE, per germline. V was cut by 4 bases and J by 6 bases, with 14 bases left in between. This CDR3 is built from 13 residues. The CDR3 bases are TGTGCCAGCAGCCAGAAGGTTTCCGGCGAGCAGTACTTC. It translates to CASSQKVSGEQYF.

This sequence joins TRBV5-8 and TRBJ2-1; TRBD2 matches 11 bases. The junction had 17 bases not matched to a gene; V was cut back by 6 bases and J by 0 bases. Germline V gene data show CDR1 as SGHTS and CDR2 as YDEGEE. The CDR3 spans 20 residues. The CDR3 is CASNPLVGLAESPSYNEQFF. CDR3 coding DNA: TGTGCCAGCAACCCGCTGGTGGGACTAGCGGAGTCCCCCTCCTACAATGAGCAGTTCTTC.